This T cell receptor beta chain was recorded in a study of blood T cell repertoires in COVID-19. Methods used by the authors: Reference gene primer amplification yielded estimated nucleated cell counts. Only in-frame clones appear in the TCRdb table, and some are missing; sequencing was by immunoSEQ multiplex PCR. The DNA gave D and trimming, while V, J and clone size come from that table. The sample lists approximately 170,000 clones, about 80% occurring once. CDR1 LNHDA and CDR2 SQIVND come from the germline V gene (reference sequence). After removal of 7 bases from V and 8 bases from J, the junction contained 15 bases not matched to a gene. The CDR3 sequence is 15 residues long.

The rearrangement links TRBV19 to TRBJ1-2, with 8 bases lining up with TRBD1. The specimen sequenced was peripheral blood. This TCR was recovered from a human donor with acute or convalescent COVID-19. The donor label of this sample is uncertain. CDR3 in amino acids: CASTILDRDFQGYTF. The CDR3 region has the DNA TGTGCCAGTACTATCTTGGACAGGGACTTTCAAGGCTACACCTTC.